This T cell receptor beta chain was sequenced for a study of PD-L1 blockade in urothelial cancer. Turning to the study itself: Before enrollment, 0 to 3 chemotherapy regimens had been given to patients.

Broader study findings: Where pretreatment blood TCR clonality fell below the median, better survival was predicted.

Trimming at V came to 5 bases and at J to 6 bases, leaving 14 bases not matched to a gene. Germline V gene lookup returns CDR1 MDHEN and CDR2 SYDVKM. This CDR3 is built from 16 residues. The time point was: peripheral blood 6 weeks after treatment start. On this clone: The antigen remains unidentified.

Produced via immunoSEQ multiplex PCR; TCRdb's table is partial and in-frame only. The table lists roughly 40,000 clones, around 90% of them singletons. Here the sequenced sample was PBMCs, taken around atezolizumab (anti-PD-L1) treatment. The gene calls are TRBV28 and TRBJ2-3; 7 bases match TRBD2. This sequence was found in a man aged 70 or older with urothelial cancer. CDR3 DNA sequence: TGTGCCAGCAGTCCCACCCGGGGCGGGAGAGGGGATACGCAGTATTTT. Translating gives CASSPTRGGRGDTQYF.